The next 21 T cell receptor beta chains were all read from a single sample in a study of blood T cell repertoires in COVID-19. Generated by immunoSEQ multiplex PCR, the TCRdb table keeps only in-frame clones and is missing some. The sample consists of some 21,000 clones, around 73% of them appearing once. Sequences were obtained from peripheral blood. All receptors come from a human donor in a cohort sampled during active or convalescent COVID-19.

The chain couples TRBV3-1 (or the pseudogene TRBV3-2) to TRBJ1-2, with 7 bases that match TRBD1. This CDR3 contains 13 residues. The germline V gene has CDR1 LGHDT and CDR2 YNNKEL (reference sequence). V lost 1 base to trimming and J lost 5 bases; unmatched junction nucleotides: 1. DNA for the CDR3: TGTGCCAGCAGCCAAGGGACAGGATATGGCTACACCTTC. Its protein product is CASSQGTGYGYTF.

The chain has TRBV5-1 and TRBJ1-1; 10 nucleotides agree with TRBD1. Trimming cost V 4 bases and J 0 bases; bases outside gene matches: 6. This CDR3 is built from 16 residues. CDR1 is SGHRS and CDR2 is YFSETQ in the germline V gene. As DNA, the CDR3 is TGCGCCAGCAGCCTCCGACAGGGGGCTTTGAACACTGAAGCTTTCTTT. Amino acid sequence: CASSLRQGALNTEAFF. The full variable domain, in which reference TRBV5-1 and TRBJ1-1 provide the parts outside the CDR3, is KAGVTQTPRYLIKTRGQQVTLSCSPISGHRSVSWYQQTPGQGLQFLFEYFSETQRNKGNFPGRFSGRQFSNSRSEMNVSTLELGDSALYLCASSLRQGALNTEAFFGQGTRLTVV.

This clone was counted only a few times. The CDR3 bases are TGTGCCAGCAGCTTGGAGAGGGCGGGGATCTATGGCTACACCTTC. The encoded protein is CASSLERAGIYGYTF. V gene TRBV5-4 combines with J gene TRBJ1-2; no definite D call. CDR1 and CDR2 from the germline V gene are SGHNT and YYREEE (reference sequence). V lost 0 bases, J lost 4 bases, and 13 bases lay in between. This CDR3 is 15 amino acids long.

Worth noting for this clone: One junction end does not reproduce the germline sequence, and a read error may be involved. The chain is built from TRBV30 and TRBJ1-3; D may be TRBD1 (5 bases). The CDR3 runs to 12 residues. Germline V gene lookup returns CDR1 GTSNPN and CDR2 SVGIG (reference sequence). The CDR3, as DNA: TGTGCCTGGAGCGTCTGGCCAAGCCCCACAGGTTTT. As protein: CAWSVWPSPTGF.

The V gene is TRBV6-5, the J gene TRBJ1-6, with no clear D. Germline loops: CDR1 MNHEY, CDR2 SVGAGI. The CDR3 extends over 15 amino acids. V was pared by 6 bases and J by 7 bases, with 16 bases between. The CDR3 loop is CASSRTGKTNSPLHF. Written as DNA, the CDR3 is TGTGCCAGCAGCAGGACCGGGAAAACGAATTCACCCCTCCACTTT.

The chain recombines TRBV21-1 with TRBJ2-1; the D call in the table, TRBD2, was not verified against the DNA. TRBV21-1 represents a pseudogene. The CDR3 has 13 amino acids. The CDR3 sequence: CASSRSGGNEQFF. The DNA for the CDR3 is TGTGCCAGCAGCAGAAGCGGGGGCAATGAGCAGTTCTTC.

By its share, this clone is medium-sized (0.01 to 0.1%). The V and J genes are TRBV28 and TRBJ2-5, with 10 bases matching TRBD2. CDR1 and CDR2 (germline): MDHEN, SYDVKM. The CDR3 spans 14 residues. Germline trimming cut 3 bases from V and 8 bases from J; bases unmatched to any gene: 6. The CDR3 region is CASSFLAGGGTQYF. In nucleotides, the CDR3 is TGTGCCAGCAGTTTCTTAGCGGGAGGAGGAACCCAGTACTTC.

The rearrangement uses TRBV13 and TRBJ1-1, with D possibly TRBD1 on 5 matching bases. Germline V gives CDR1 PRHDT, CDR2 FYEKMQ (reference sequence). The CDR3 extends over 13 amino acids. V shed 5 bases and J shed 7 bases, with 14 bases lying between them. The CDR3 sequence: CASSPRARGEAFF. The CDR3 DNA reads TGTGCCAGCAGCCCCAGGGCGCGGGGTGAAGCTTTCTTT.

The chain couples TRBV7-9 to TRBJ2-3, with 10 bases matching TRBD1. Germline V gene sequence: CDR1 SEHNR, CDR2 FQNEAQ (reference sequence). The CDR3 covers 16 residues. Trimming at V came to 1 base and at J to 5 bases, leaving 6 bases not matched to a gene. DNA of the CDR3: TGTGCCAGCAGCTTAGGACAGGGGGCCAGAGTAGATACGCAGTATTTT. Amino acid sequence: CASSLGQGARVDTQYF.

The rearrangement joins TRBV2 to TRBJ2-7, with a weak D call TRBD1 (6 bases). With 5 bases removed from V and 0 bases from J, the gap between germline ends came to 14 bases. Germline assignment: CDR1 SNHLY and CDR2 FYNNEI. CDR3 length: 15 amino acids. The CDR3 region is CASSSKGQSSYEQYF. The CDR3 nucleotides are TGTGCCAGCAGTTCAAAAGGACAGTCCTCCTACGAGCAGTACTTC.

This chain connects TRBV18 to TRBJ2-3, with unresolved D. The germline CDR1 and CDR2 sequences are KGHSH and LQKENI. Trimming removed 2 bases from V and 7 bases from J, with 4 bases in between. The CDR3 is made up of 11 amino acids. This CDR3 reads CASSPYYTQYF. The CDR3 DNA follows: TGTGCCAGCTCACCATACTATACGCAGTATTTT.

The gene calls are TRBV6-5 and TRBJ1-1; no clear D. Per germline, CDR1 MNHEY and CDR2 SVGAGI. The V end lost 6 bases, the J end lost 2 bases, and 16 bases lay between the germline ends. The CDR3 spans 15 residues. The CDR3 here is CASRLTAGINTEAFF. In nucleotides, the CDR3 is TGTGCCAGCAGACTGACCGCGGGTATCAACACTGAAGCTTTCTTT.

The chain combines TRBV7-2 with TRBJ2-5; D is perhaps TRBD2 (6 bases). Germline loops: CDR1 SGHTA, CDR2 FQGNSA. Trimming removed 5 bases at V and 2 bases at J, with 12 bases between. The CDR3 has 14 residues. The CDR3 is CASSLWDLQETQYF. CDR3 nucleotides: TGTGCCAGCAGCCTCTGGGACTTACAAGAGACCCAGTACTTC.

This chain uses TRBV10-3 with TRBJ1-2, with 7 bases matching TRBD1. In germline, CDR1 is ENHRY, CDR2 SYGVKD. V gave up 7 bases and J gave up 4 bases; unmatched junction bases: 3. The CDR3 extends over 12 amino acids. In DNA form, the CDR3 reads TGTGCCATCAACAGGGGTGGCTATGGCTACACCTTC. This gives the protein CAINRGGYGYTF.

J is TRBJ2-1 and V is TRBV18; 10 bases line up with TRBD2. From germline, CDR1 is KGHSH and CDR2 LQKENI. The CDR3 loop spans 14 amino acids. V was clipped by 3 bases and J by 9 bases; unmatched bases: 5. The CDR3 nucleotides are TGTGCCAGCTCACCTGGGACTAGCGTGAGTGAGCAGTTCTTC. This sequence encodes CASSPGTSVSEQFF.

The V call is TRBV15, the J call TRBJ2-5, with D unresolved. The CDR3 totals 14 residues. V lost 0 bases and J lost 3, with 8 bases in between. Germline V gives CDR1 LNHNV, CDR2 YYDKDF (reference sequence). The DNA of the CDR3 is TGTGCCACCAGCAGAGATCTAGAGGAAGAGACCCAGTACTTC. The encoded protein is CATSRDLEEETQYF.

The chain carries TRBV7-6 and TRBJ2-3; 9 bases agree with TRBD2. Per germline, CDR1 SGHVS and CDR2 FNYEAQ. This CDR3 spans 17 amino acids. The V and J ends lost 4 bases and 0 bases, in that order; junction bases with no gene match: 8. This CDR3 is CASSSFLTSGSTDTQYF. CDR3 DNA sequence: TGTGCCAGCAGCTCTTTCCTTACTAGCGGGAGCACAGATACGCAGTATTTT. Variable domain in full (rest from reference TRBV7-6 and TRBJ2-3): GAGVSQSPRYKVTKRGQDVALRCDPISGHVSLYWYRQALGQGPEFLTYFNYEAQQDKSGLPNDRFSAERPEGSISTLTIQRTEQRDSAMYRCASSSFLTSGSTDTQYFGPGTRLTVL.

V usage is TRBV19 and J usage is TRBJ1-2; 8 bases align to TRBD1. The V and J ends lost 6 bases and 6 bases, in that order; junction bases with no gene match: 12. Looked up from germline, CDR1 is LNHDA and CDR2 is SQIVND (reference sequence). The CDR3 covers 15 residues. The CDR3 DNA follows: TGTGCCAGTAGCCGGACAGGGCCGGTAAAGGATGGCTACACCTTC. Protein sequence: CASSRTGPVKDGYTF.

The J gene is TRBJ2-7, the V gene TRBV6-5; D perhaps matches TRBD2 (5 bases). V lost 8 bases to trimming and J lost 5 bases, with 16 bases between them. The germline V gene encodes CDR1 MNHEY and CDR2 SVGAGI. The CDR3 extends over 13 amino acids. For the CDR3, the DNA is TGTGCCAGCGTTGGCGGGCCCCGGAACGAGCAGTACTTC. Translating it yields CASVGGPRNEQYF.

This clone appeared a few times. This chain joins TRBV2 and TRBJ2-2; possibly TRBD1 for D (6 bases). CDR3 length equals 16 residues. Trimming removed 4 bases from V and 5 bases from J, with 17 bases in between. Germline V gene data show CDR1 as SNHLY and CDR2 as FYNNEI. CDR3 DNA: TGTGCCAGCAGTGTAGTCGGCTTAAGGGGGACCGGGGAGCTGTTTTTT. Translated, it gives CASSVVGLRGTGELFF.

The gene calls are TRBV5-4 and TRBJ2-5, with a weak D call TRBD2 (6 bases). V was trimmed by 1 base and J by 5 bases, leaving 12 bases between them. The CDR3 runs 14 residues. Germline CDR1 and CDR2: SGHNT and YYREEE (reference sequence). The CDR3 region is CASSLLASDETQYF. In nucleotides, the CDR3 is TGTGCCAGCAGCTTGTTGGCTAGCGACGAGACCCAGTACTTC.